This T cell receptor (beta chain) was sequenced for a study of post-analysis software for immune sequencing data. Whole-study results and caveats: Five or six TRBV segments (TRBV5-6, TRBV5-1 and TRBV20-1 among them) occurred more frequently in patients than in controls. Multiple sclerosis was associated with a significant reduction in normalized Chao1 diversity relative to controls. F measure clustering grouped samples strongly by preparation batch.

This CDR3 has 16 amino acids. Unmatched junction bases numbered 9, after V lost 3 bases and J lost 4 bases. Germline V gene lookup returns CDR1 DFQATT and CDR2 SNEGSKA (reference sequence). The library was made from cDNA and included unique molecular identifiers. A population of 1 to 10 million T cells gave rise to roughly 0.5 million cDNA molecules. From the PCR reads, TCRdb called clonotypes with MiXCR, one entry per CDR3 protein. In the table there are hundreds of thousands of distinct CDR3 sequences, approximately 60% of which are singletons. About this clonotype: Its antigen is undetermined.

This clonotype originated in a girl aged 2-10 years with multiple sclerosis. The source material was blood. V usage is TRBV20-1 and J usage is TRBJ2-1; TRBD2 matches 10 bases. The CDR3 is CSASWDQRGGYNEQFF. The CDR3 DNA sequence: TGCAGTGCTAGCTGGGACCAGCGGGGGGGTTACAATGAGCAGTTCTTC.